This T cell receptor beta chain originates from a study of blood T cell repertoires in COVID-19. The table lists this clone with a count of one. Sequenced by immunoSEQ multiplex PCR; TCRdb stores in-frame clones only, minus some. There are some 180,000 clones in the sample; 80% occur only once, and approximately 15% lies in the top ten. The clonotype was recovered from a man in his 60s who had been exposed to COVID-19. The sample taken for sequencing was PBMCs or T cells enriched from blood (not recorded which).

The CDR3 DNA follows: TGTGCCAGCAGTCCCGGACTAGCGTCCTACGAGCAGTACTTC. It translates to CASSPGLASYEQYF. V usage is TRBV27 and J usage is TRBJ2-7; 9 nucleotides match TRBD2. The length of the CDR3 is 14 residues. The germline V gene has CDR1 MNHEY and CDR2 SMNVEV (reference sequence). V lost 5 bases and J lost 1; bases outside the gene matches: 3.